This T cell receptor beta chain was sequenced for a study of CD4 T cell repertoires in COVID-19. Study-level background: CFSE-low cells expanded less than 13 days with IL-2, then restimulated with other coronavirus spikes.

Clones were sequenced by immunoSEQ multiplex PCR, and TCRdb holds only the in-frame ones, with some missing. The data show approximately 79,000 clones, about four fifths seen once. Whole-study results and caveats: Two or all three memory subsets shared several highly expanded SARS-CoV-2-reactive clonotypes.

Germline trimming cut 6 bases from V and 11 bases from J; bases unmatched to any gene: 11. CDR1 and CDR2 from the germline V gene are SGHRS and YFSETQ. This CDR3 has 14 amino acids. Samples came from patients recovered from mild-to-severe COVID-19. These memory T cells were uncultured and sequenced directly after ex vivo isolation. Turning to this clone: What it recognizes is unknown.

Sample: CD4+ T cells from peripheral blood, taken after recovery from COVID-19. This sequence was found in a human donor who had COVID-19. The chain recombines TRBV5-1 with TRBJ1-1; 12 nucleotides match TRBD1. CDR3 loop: CASTSGTGGRMAFF. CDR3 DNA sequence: TGCGCCAGCACATCCGGGACAGGGGGCAGAATGGCTTTCTTT.